The clone carrying this T cell receptor beta chain was seen many times. What it binds is not known. Each TCR transcript was tagged with a 10-nucleotide random UMI during 5'RACE. From the 5' RACE reads, TCRdb called clonotypes with MiXCR, one entry per CDR3 protein. The sample carries roughly 17,000 distinct CDR3 sequences, roughly 2.6% recorded once. This specimen belongs to a study of neurological immune-mediated disorders. Study results and caveats: Expansion of TCR clones was greatest in HTLV-1-associated myelopathy and smallest in multiple sclerosis, where it fell below that of healthy controls.

The V gene's germline CDR1 is SGHTA and CDR2 FQGNSA. Trimming took 4 bases from V and 8 from J, leaving 13 bases between them. CDR3 length: 13 amino acids. PBMCs stored at -80 C, numbering 2 million, were the origin of the unsorted libraries. The specimen sequenced was PBMCs. The genes are TRBV7-2 and TRBJ2-3; D might be TRBD1 or TRBD2, each matching 5 bases. The TCR was taken from a woman younger than 35 with multiple sclerosis. CDR3 loop: CASSSQGGGTQYF. CDR3 DNA: TGTGCCAGCAGCTCGCAGGGTGGGGGTACGCAGTATTTT. Complete variable domain (other parts from reference TRBV7-2 and TRBJ2-3): GAGVSQSPSNKVTEKGKDVELRCDPISGHTALYWYRQSLGQGLEFLIYFQGNSAPDKSGLPSDRFSAERTGGSVSTLTIQRTQQEDSAVYLCASSSQGGGTQYFGPGTRLTVL.